This T cell receptor beta chain originates from a study of blood T cells in healthy people across ages. On the study more broadly: There was about one barcoded beta molecule captured by template switching per two T cells.

The germline V gene has CDR1 SEHNR and CDR2 FQNEAQ (reference sequence). The V and J ends lost 5 bases and 2 bases, in that order; junction bases with no gene match: 8. This CDR3 has 15 residues. A few counts support this clonotype. The antigen is not known. For the second PCR, which ran for about 7 to 11 cycles, a sample-barcoded 5' primer and a J-beta primer mix were used. Each cDNA molecule, via a template-switch adaptor with 12 random nucleotides, was tagged. A single record per CDR3 protein comes from TCRdb applying MiXCR to the 5' RACE reads. The sample has over 1,200,000 distinct CDR3 sequences; 59% are singletons. Study-wide points: Versus aged donors, long-lived donors had higher diversity and more naive CD4+ cells. Diversity figures based on one million T cells were deemed too low.

Sample: blood. The receptor comes from a man aged 18 to 29 in good health. V is TRBV7-9 and J is TRBJ2-5; TRBD1 matches 7 bases. Here the CDR3 DNA reads TGTGCCAGCAGCCCACAGGGGCAAAGGCAAGAGACCCAGTACTTC. Amino acids: CASSPQGQRQETQYF.